The T cell receptor beta chain described here comes from a study of PD-1 blockade in classical Hodgkin lymphoma (dated by TCRdb to the early 2020s). For context, the study as a whole: Nivolumab dosing was 3 mg/kg intravenously every 2 weeks, continuing until either disease progression or unacceptable toxicity. The study used CyTOF and TCR beta sequencing to define a peripheral blood immune signature of response to PD-1 blockade in classical Hodgkin lymphoma.

In the paper's terms, the time point label means: cycle 2 day 1 (C2D1) of nivolumab. Relapse after autologous stem cell transplantation had occurred in all trial patients, and cohorts A, B and C were distinguished by prior brentuximab vedotin exposure. A total of more than 55 patients with relapsed/refractory classical Hodgkin lymphoma made up the trial cohort, and each patient's best overall response was complete response, partial response or progressive disease. Trial patients were treated with single-agent nivolumab in the multi-cohort phase II CheckMate 205 trial. An independent review committee assessed best overall response by applying the 2007 International Working Group response criteria. Trial PBMCs were collected immediately before nivolumab initiation (C1D1) and during therapy at cycle 2 day 1 and cycle 4 day 1. Peripheral blood was collected in 8 mL Vacutainer Cell Preparation Tubes, from which PBMCs were isolated by centrifugation and then cryopreserved.

The Qiagen DNeasy kit was used to extract genomic DNA from unsorted PBMCs and from the negatively selected CD4+ and CD8+ fractions. Amplification of TCR beta CDR3 regions was done by immunoSEQ multiplex PCR with primers that anneal to V and J segments. A synthetic immune receptor repertoire was used to minimize amplification bias, and any residual bias was removed computationally once sequencing was done. On the authors' methods: Custom Python scripts were used to quantify repertoire diversity as the Shannon entropy index. Unsorted, CD4+ and CD8+ repertoires were analyzed separately, except for combined analyses in which CD4+ and CD8+ sequences were merged in silico. Clonal expansion was defined as at least a 2-fold frequency increase after treatment relative to C1D1, with a pseudocount of 0.5 for undetected baseline clones. Clones with 0 or 1 copy at C1D1 were defined as singleton clones, while clones with 2 or more copies were defined as non-singleton clones. Clones expanded in unsorted samples were annotated as CD4+, CD8+ or unknown by matching protein sequences in sorted samples from the same patient. Diversity changes from C1D1 to C4D1 were tested in paired samples using Wilcoxon tests. Entries here come from immuneACCESS through TCRdb and include only in-frame sequences with V and J called. Some clones fail to appear in such tables; in the studies checked, an unresolved V gene covers under half of the shortfall, and the cause of the remainder is unknown. Clone size and the V and J calls come from that table; the DNA yielded D and trimming. In all, the sample holds tens of thousands of clones, and over 60% of those were seen once. The ten top clones hold about 20% of the sample.

Overall results and qualifications from the work: Among trial patients, those achieving complete response had baseline diversity similar to that of newly diagnosed patients, while diversity was significantly lower in partial responders and progressors. Lower diversity was seen in patients whose nivolumab began less than 1 year after ASCT, and these patients were left out of later analyses so that immune reconstitution would not confound the results. A significant rise by C4D1 was seen in CD4+ but not CD8+ TCR diversity (p=0.0027 vs p=0.16), with the rise being most apparent in complete responders (p=0.02). Newly diagnosed patients were reported to have lower baseline TCR diversity than healthy donors, and relapsed/refractory patients were reported to have lower baseline TCR diversity still. The study was limited to a single clinical trial cohort, and causes of repertoire differences, possibly disease activity or prior therapy, remained undefined.

Its CDR3 holds 17 amino acids, cysteine through phenylalanine. Kept here is only the CDR3 DNA, which spans 51 bases and is read in frame from base 1. V and J are trimmed by 3 bases and 1 base, and the gene matches miss 12 bases of the junction. CDR1 is given as SGDLS and CDR2 as YYNGEE, both from the germline V gene. A remark on this clone: Its specific antigen is unknown. No much larger clonotype is one base removed from it; base qualities were not supplied.

The sequence was collected from a human donor with classical Hodgkin lymphoma. The sequenced sample was peripheral blood mononuclear cells (PBMCs), obtained before the second cycle of nivolumab. The V and J segments used are TRBV9 and TRBJ1-2; 7 bases in between match TRBD1. The CDR3 protein is CASSAIPEGTVNYGYTF. DNA sequence: TGTGCCAGCAGCGCGATCCCCGAGGGGACAGTTAACTATGGCTACACCTTC.